These 5 T cell receptor beta chains were all obtained from the same sample, sequenced in a study of blood T cell repertoires in COVID-19. This table comes from immunoSEQ multiplex PCR, and its TCRdb copy is limited to in-frame clones, with some not included. The sample lists under 300,000 clones, approximately 85% occurring once. Sequencing was done on a sample of PBMCs or T cells enriched from blood (not recorded which). The receptors come from a woman aged 45-65 years who had recovered from COVID-19.

The chain employs TRBV5-4 and TRBJ2-1; 12 bases match TRBD2. The germline V gene has CDR1 SGHNT and CDR2 YYREEE (reference sequence). Germline trimming cut 4 bases from V and 0 bases from J; bases unmatched to any gene: 11. The CDR3 has 19 residues. The chain's CDR3 is CASSPRTSGISSSYNEQFF. DNA for the CDR3: TGTGCCAGCAGCCCCCGGACTAGCGGGATATCGAGCTCCTACAATGAGCAGTTCTTC.

The J gene is TRBJ1-3, the V gene TRBV9, with D possibly matching TRBD1 (6 bases). The CDR3 covers 14 residues. V lost 4 bases, J lost 0 bases, and 8 bases lay in between. Germline values: CDR1 SGDLS, CDR2 YYNGEE. CDR3 in DNA: TGTGCCAGCAGCTCACAGGGCTCTGGAAACACCATATATTTT. This translates into CASSSQGSGNTIYF.

The rearrangement joins TRBV5-4 to TRBJ1-1; D gene ambiguous. Deletions cut 0 bases from V and 1 base from J, with 10 bases between. The germline CDR1 and CDR2 sequences are SGHNT and YYREEE (reference sequence). The CDR3 sequence is 15 residues long. The CDR3 is CASSLVMSENTEAFF. In DNA, the CDR3 is TGTGCCAGCAGCTTGGTCATGTCAGAGAACACTGAAGCTTTCTTT.

This clone was recorded a few times. V usage is TRBV4-1 and J usage is TRBJ1-5; 10 nucleotides agree with TRBD1. J gave up 6 bases and V 3 bases, and 8 bases lay outside the gene matches. The germline CDR1 and CDR2 sequences are MGHRA and YSYEKL. CDR3 length: 16 residues. This CDR3 reads CASSHLTGGAGQPQHF. The CDR3 bases are TGCGCCAGCAGCCACCTGACAGGGGGCGCCGGTCAGCCCCAGCATTTT.

The rearrangement links TRBV7-9 to TRBJ1-3; possible D gene TRBD1, 6 bases. CDR1 is SEHNR and CDR2 is FQNEAQ in the germline V gene (reference sequence). The CDR3 extends over 16 amino acids. V lost 3 bases to trimming and J lost 0 bases, with 12 bases between them. CDR3 nucleotides: TGTGCCAGCAGCTTCGGACAGCAGAACTCTGGAAACACCATATATTTT. Its protein product is CASSFGQQNSGNTIYF.